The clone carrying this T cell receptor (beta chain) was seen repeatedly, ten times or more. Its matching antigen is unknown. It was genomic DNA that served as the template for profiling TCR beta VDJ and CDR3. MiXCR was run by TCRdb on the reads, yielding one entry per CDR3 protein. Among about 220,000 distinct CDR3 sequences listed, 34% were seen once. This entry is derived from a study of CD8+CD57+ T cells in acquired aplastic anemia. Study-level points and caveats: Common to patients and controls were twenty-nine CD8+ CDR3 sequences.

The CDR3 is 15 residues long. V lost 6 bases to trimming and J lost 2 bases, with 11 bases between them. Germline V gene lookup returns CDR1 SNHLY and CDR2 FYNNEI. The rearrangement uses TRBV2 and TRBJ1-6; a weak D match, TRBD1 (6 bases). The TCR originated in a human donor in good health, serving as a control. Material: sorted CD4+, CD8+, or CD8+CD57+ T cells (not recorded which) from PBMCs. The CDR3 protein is CASRDQGTYNSPLHF. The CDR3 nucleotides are TGTGCCAGCAGAGATCAGGGGACCTATAATTCACCCCTCCACTTT.